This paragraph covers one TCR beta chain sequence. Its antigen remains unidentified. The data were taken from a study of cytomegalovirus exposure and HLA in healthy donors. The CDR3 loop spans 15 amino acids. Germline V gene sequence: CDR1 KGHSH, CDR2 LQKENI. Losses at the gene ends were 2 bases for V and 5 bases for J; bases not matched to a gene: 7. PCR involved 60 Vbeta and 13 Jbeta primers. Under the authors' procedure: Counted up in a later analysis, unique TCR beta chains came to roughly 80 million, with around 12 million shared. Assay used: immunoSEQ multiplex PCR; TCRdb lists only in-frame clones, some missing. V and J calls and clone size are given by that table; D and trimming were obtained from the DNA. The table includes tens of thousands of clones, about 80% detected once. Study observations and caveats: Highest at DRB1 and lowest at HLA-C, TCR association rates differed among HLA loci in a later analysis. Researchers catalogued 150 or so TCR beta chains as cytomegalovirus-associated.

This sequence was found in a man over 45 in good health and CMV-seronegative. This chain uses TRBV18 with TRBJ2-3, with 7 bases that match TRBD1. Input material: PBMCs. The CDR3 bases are TGTGCCAGCTCACCAGACAGGGACGTTGGAGATACGCAGTATTTT. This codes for CASSPDRDVGDTQYF.